The present T cell receptor (beta chain) was sequenced within a study of CD8+CD57+ T cells in acquired aplastic anemia. Turning to the study itself: Mean read depth for CD4+ cells from healthy donors was 9 million to 13 million. Study findings and constraints: Some 30 shared CD8+ CDR3s appeared highly expressed within patients' immunodominant clones. Patients showed no significant difference from controls in CD8+ Simpson's diversity.

Concerning this clonotype itself: Its antigen is not identified.

CDR3 and TCR beta VDJ profiling relied on genomic DNA as the template. TCRdb used MiXCR to reprocess the reads, holding one entry per CDR3 protein. The sample has about 210,000 distinct CDR3 sequences, 30% to 40% seen once; the top ten hold around 1.1%. The sample taken for sequencing was sorted CD4+, CD8+, or CD8+CD57+ T cells (not recorded which) from PBMCs. The receptor was derived from a human donor in good health, serving as a control.

CDR3 in DNA: TGTGCCATCAGTAGAATGGAGAACACTGAAGCTTTCTTT. It encodes CAISRMENTEAFF. The chain uses TRBV10-3 and TRBJ1-1; D is undetermined. Trimming cost V 5 bases and J 1 base, with 8 bases left between them. The CDR3 sequence is 13 residues long. Germline CDR1 ENHRY, CDR2 SYGVKD.